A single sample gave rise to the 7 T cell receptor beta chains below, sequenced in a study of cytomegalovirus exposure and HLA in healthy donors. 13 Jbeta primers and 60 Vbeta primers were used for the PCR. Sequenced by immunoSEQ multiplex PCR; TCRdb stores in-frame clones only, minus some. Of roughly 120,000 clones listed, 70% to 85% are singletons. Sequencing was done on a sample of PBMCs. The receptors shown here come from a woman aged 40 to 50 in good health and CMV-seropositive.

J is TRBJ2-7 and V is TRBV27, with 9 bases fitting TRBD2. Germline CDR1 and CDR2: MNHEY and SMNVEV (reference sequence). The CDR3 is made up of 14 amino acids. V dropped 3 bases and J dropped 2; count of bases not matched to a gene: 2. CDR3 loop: CASSLASGTYEQYF. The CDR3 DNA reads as TGTGCCAGCAGTTTGGCTAGCGGGACCTACGAGCAGTACTTC.

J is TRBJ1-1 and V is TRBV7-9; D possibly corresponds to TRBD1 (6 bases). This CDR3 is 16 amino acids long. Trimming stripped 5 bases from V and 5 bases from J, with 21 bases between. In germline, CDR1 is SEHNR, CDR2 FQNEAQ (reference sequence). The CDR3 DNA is TGTGCCAGCAGCGAAGCCCCTACAGGGTTGGAGACTGAAGCTTTCTTT. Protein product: CASSEAPTGLETEAFF.

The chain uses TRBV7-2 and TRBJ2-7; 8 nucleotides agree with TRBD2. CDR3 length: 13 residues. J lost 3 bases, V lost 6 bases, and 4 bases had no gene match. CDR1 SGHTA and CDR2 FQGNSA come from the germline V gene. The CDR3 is CASSPSGSYEQYF. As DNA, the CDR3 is TGTGCCAGCAGTCCGAGCGGGAGCTACGAGCAGTACTTC.

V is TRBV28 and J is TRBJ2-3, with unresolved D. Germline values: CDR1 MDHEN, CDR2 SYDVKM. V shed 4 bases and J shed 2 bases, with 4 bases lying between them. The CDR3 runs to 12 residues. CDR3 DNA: TGTGCCAGCAGTTCCTACACAGATACGCAGTATTTT. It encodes CASSSYTDTQYF.

Here the CDR3 DNA reads TGTGCCAGCAGTCTGAACCCCACAGGGGGCAGCGGCTACACCTTC. Translated: CASSLNPTGGSGYTF. The chain joins TRBV27 to TRBJ1-2, with 9 bases aligning to TRBD1. V shed 5 bases, J shed 8 bases, and the junction held 12 bases outside the gene matches. CDR1 is MNHEY, CDR2 SMNVEV, per germline (reference sequence). The CDR3 extends over 15 amino acids.

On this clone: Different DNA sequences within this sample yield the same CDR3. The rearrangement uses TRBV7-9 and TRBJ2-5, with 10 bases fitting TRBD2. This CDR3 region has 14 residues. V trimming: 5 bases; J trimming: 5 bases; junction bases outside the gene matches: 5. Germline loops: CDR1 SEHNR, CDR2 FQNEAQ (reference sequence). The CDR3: CASSPLTSGETQYF. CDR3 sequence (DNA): TGTGCCAGCAGCCCTTTGACTAGCGGGGAGACCCAGTACTTC.

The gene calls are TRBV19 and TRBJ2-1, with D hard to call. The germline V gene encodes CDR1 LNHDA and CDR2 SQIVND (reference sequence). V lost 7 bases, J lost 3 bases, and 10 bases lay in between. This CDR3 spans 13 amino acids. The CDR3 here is CASTTDFYNEQFF. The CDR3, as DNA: TGTGCCAGTACAACCGACTTCTACAATGAGCAGTTCTTC.